This T cell receptor beta chain was observed in a study of follicular helper T cells after annual influenza vaccination. Study-wide context: Across the 2013-2014, 2014-2015 and 2015-2016 vaccination seasons, some subjects were resampled.

Sequencing was performed with immunoSEQ multiplex PCR; in TCRdb, only in-frame clones are kept and a portion is missing. The sample consists of around 9,300 clones, approximately 86% of them appearing once. With 5 bases clipped from V and 3 bases from J, the junction kept 7 bases outside the gene matches. Germline V gene sequence: CDR1 SGHTA, CDR2 FQGNSA. This CDR3 contains 15 residues. Time point noted: 2013-2014 season, 7 days after vaccination. Donors with HIV/AIDS, active malignancy, immunomodulators or active illness were excluded. Blood volume per time point ranged from about 40 to 110 mL. ICOS+CD38+ and ICOS-CD38- fractions were sorted from non-naive CD4+CXCR5+PD-1+ cells.

The receptor was derived from an adult who received the influenza vaccine. The rearrangement joins TRBV7-2 to TRBJ2-7; 10 nucleotides match TRBD2. Sequences were derived from CXCR5+ CD38- circulating T follicular helper cells from blood, sampled 7 days after influenza vaccination. Subset given: circulating Tfh, non-naive CD4+CXCR5+PD-1+ (ICOS+CD38+ or ICOS-CD38-). DNA for the CDR3: TGTGCCAGCAGCCAAATAGCGGGGGGAGTCTACGAGCAGTACTTC. It specifies CASSQIAGGVYEQYF.